The entry that follows covers one T cell receptor (beta chain) sequence. The antigen is not known. The record originates from a study of cytomegalovirus exposure and HLA in healthy donors. Study as a whole: Unique TCR beta sequences numbering about 100 million came from about 180 million T cells in an earlier analysis. Points from the study as a whole: A list of 164 TCR beta chains associated with cytomegalovirus was given. Previously analyzed data showed that most TCR beta V segments were productive at a frequency of about 90% or about 30%. Using the classifier, cytomegalovirus status was reportedly diagnosed with high specificity and sensitivity.

The PCR had 60 Vbeta and 13 Jbeta primers. Measured with immunoSEQ multiplex PCR; TCRdb has only the in-frame clones, and not every one. The repertoire table contains 130,000 to 150,000 clones. CDR1 and CDR2 from the germline V gene are MGHRA and YSYEKL. V shed 0 bases and J 7 bases; nucleotides not matched to a gene: 8. CDR3 size: 16 residues. Sequencing was carried out using PBMCs. The rearrangement joins TRBV4-1 to TRBJ2-7; the match to TRBD2 covers 11 bases. The TCR comes from a male donor in good health and CMV-seronegative. CDR3 protein: CASSQELAGGPGEQYF. CDR3 DNA sequence: TGCGCCAGCAGCCAAGAGTTAGCGGGAGGGCCGGGGGAGCAGTACTTC.